Reported below is one T cell receptor (beta chain). Its antigen is not known. CDR3 length: 13 residues. Per the germline V gene, CDR1 is SQVTM and CDR2 is ANQGSEA. Trimming stripped 2 bases from V and 9 bases from J, with 11 bases between. The sample comes from a study of T cell responses to AZD1222 COVID-19 vaccine. Study results and caveats: Across the whole spike, CD4 TCRs peaked at regions 160-218 and 743-854.

Assay used: immunoSEQ multiplex PCR; TCRdb lists only in-frame clones, some missing. Here the sample spans 90,000 to 100,000 clones, roughly 90% being singletons. V gene TRBV29-1 combines with J gene TRBJ2-6, with D perhaps matching TRBD2 (6 bases). This clonotype was sampled from an adult in good health. The sequenced sample was peripheral blood, obtained on day 0 of AZD1222 vaccination. This CDR3 reads CSVEKQEGNVLTF. For the CDR3, the DNA is TGCAGCGTTGAAAAACAGGAGGGCAACGTCCTGACTTTC.